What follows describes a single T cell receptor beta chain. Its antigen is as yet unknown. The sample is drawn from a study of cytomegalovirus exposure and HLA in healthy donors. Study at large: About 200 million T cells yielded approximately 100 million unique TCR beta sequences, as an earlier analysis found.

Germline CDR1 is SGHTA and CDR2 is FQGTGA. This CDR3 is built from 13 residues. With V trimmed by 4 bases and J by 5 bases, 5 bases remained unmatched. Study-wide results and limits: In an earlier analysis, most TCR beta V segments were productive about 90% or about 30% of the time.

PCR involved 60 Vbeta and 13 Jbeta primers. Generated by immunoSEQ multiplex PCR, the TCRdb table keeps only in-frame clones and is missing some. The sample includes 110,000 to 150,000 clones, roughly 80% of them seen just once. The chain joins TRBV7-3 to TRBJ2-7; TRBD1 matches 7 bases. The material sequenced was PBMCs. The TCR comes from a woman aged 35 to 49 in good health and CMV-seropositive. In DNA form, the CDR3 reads TGTGCCAGCAGCTCCGACAGGGACCACGAGCAGTACTTC. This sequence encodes CASSSDRDHEQYF.